The 20 T cell receptor beta chains in this list originate from one sample, sequenced in a study of blood T cell repertoires in COVID-19. Clones were read by immunoSEQ multiplex PCR, and TCRdb kept only the in-frame ones, dropping some. Found here are over 45,000 clones, about 81% of them singletons; the top ten hold about 4.5%. The sample taken for sequencing was peripheral blood. Source of these receptors: a middle-aged man with active COVID-19.

J is TRBJ1-1 and V is TRBV6-5; D possibly corresponds to TRBD1 (6 bases). Trimming shortened V by 4 bases and J by 7 bases, and 13 bases separated the two germline ends. Germline V gene sequence: CDR1 MNHEY, CDR2 SVGAGI. The CDR3 consists of 13 residues. CDR3 sequence (DNA): TGTGCCAGCAGTTCCTTGACAGGACGTGAAGCTTTCTTT. It specifies CASSSLTGREAFF.

V gene TRBV2 combines with J gene TRBJ1-5; D possibly corresponds to TRBD1 (5 bases). Trimming removed 5 bases at V and 2 bases at J, with 13 bases between. Germline CDR1 reads SNHLY; CDR2 reads FYNNEI. The CDR3 is 15 amino acids. CDR3 bases: TGTGCCAGCAGTCCCCAGGGAGGCGGCAATCAGCCCCAGCATTTT. Translated: CASSPQGGGNQPQHF.

The chain recombines TRBV5-6 with TRBJ1-2; D might be TRBD1 (5 bases). CDR1 is SGHDT and CDR2 is YYEEEE in the germline V gene. V was cut by 4 bases and J by 4 bases, with 11 bases left in between. The CDR3 extends over 13 amino acids. CDR3 loop: CASSGGAGYGYTF. For the CDR3, the DNA is TGTGCCAGCAGCGGCGGGGCTGGCTATGGCTACACCTTC.

The chain employs TRBV19 and TRBJ2-7; D is perhaps TRBD2 (6 bases). Trimming cost V 8 bases and J 2 bases, with 16 bases left between them. This CDR3 spans 14 amino acids. Germline CDR1 is LNHDA and CDR2 is SQIVND (reference sequence). For the CDR3, the DNA is TGTGCCAGTGCCATTTCCGGGGGAACCTACGAGCAGTACTTC. This sequence encodes CASAISGGTYEQYF.

The rearrangement uses TRBV6-5 and TRBJ2-7; 8 nucleotides match TRBD1. The junction had 7 bases not matched to a gene; V was cut back by 7 bases and J by 2 bases. Germline CDR1 is MNHEY and CDR2 is SVGAGI. This CDR3 spans 14 amino acids. The CDR3, as DNA: TGTGCCAGCATAACGAGGACAGGGCCCTACGAGCAGTACTTC. It codes for CASITRTGPYEQYF.

V usage is TRBV9 and J usage is TRBJ1-1, with D maybe TRBD1 (5 bases). Per germline, CDR1 SGDLS and CDR2 YYNGEE. Trimming pared 4 bases from V and 5 bases from J, leaving 15 bases between. The CDR3 extends over 14 amino acids. CDR3 sequence: CASSPAGPWTEAFF. The DNA of the CDR3 is TGTGCCAGCAGCCCAGCGGGACCTTGGACTGAAGCTTTCTTT.

The chain joins TRBV2 to TRBJ2-3; no definite D call. CDR1 is SNHLY, CDR2 FYNNEI, per germline. The germline V and J ends were trimmed by 4 bases and 0 bases, with 17 bases remaining between them. The CDR3 extends over 17 amino acids. The CDR3 DNA reads as TGTGCCAGCAGTGGGCCCCTACTTAGCAAAAGCACAGATACGCAGTATTTT. Translating it yields CASSGPLLSKSTDTQYF.

V and J are TRBV19 and TRBJ2-7, with 7 positions matching TRBD2. The CDR3 loop spans 14 amino acids. The V and J ends lost 3 bases and 2 bases, in that order; junction bases with no gene match: 4. Germline-derived CDR1 and CDR2 are LNHDA and SQIVND (reference sequence). This chain's CDR3 is CASSISGTTYEQYF. In DNA, the CDR3 is TGTGCCAGTAGTATTTCCGGGACTACCTACGAGCAGTACTTC. The full variable domain, in which reference TRBV19 and TRBJ2-7 provide the parts outside the CDR3, is DGGITQSPKYLFRKEGQNVTLSCEQNLNHDAMYWYRQDPGQGLRLIYYSQIVNDFQKGDIAEGYSVSREKKESFPLTVTSAQKNPTAFYLCASSISGTTYEQYFGPGTRLTVT.

The chain is built from TRBV6-6 and TRBJ2-7, with TRBD1 identical over 7 bases. The V segment lost 4 bases and the J segment 6 bases; nucleotides outside the gene matches: 6. Germline CDR1 MNHNY, CDR2 SVGAGI (reference sequence). CDR3 length equals 13 residues. The CDR3: CASSSSTGLEQYF. CDR3 DNA: TGTGCCAGCAGTTCGTCGACAGGGCTCGAGCAGTACTTC.

The CDR3 loop is CASSLDKPFTYEQYF. In DNA, the CDR3 is TGTGCCAGCAGCCTGGACAAGCCCTTTACCTACGAGCAGTACTTC. The chain has TRBV11-2 and TRBJ2-7; TRBD1 might be the D (5 bases). Germline CDR1 is SGHAT and CDR2 is FQNNGV. CDR3 length: 15 amino acids. V was cut by 5 bases and J by 2 bases, with 16 bases left in between.

V gene TRBV5-1 combines with J gene TRBJ2-3; 9 bases map to TRBD2. The CDR3 spans 15 residues. The V gene end was trimmed by 3 bases and the J gene end by 4 bases; junction bases not matched to a gene: 6. The germline gives CDR1 SGHRS, CDR2 YFSETQ. CDR3 region: CASSSSGVGADTQYF. For the CDR3, the DNA is TGCGCCAGCAGCTCTAGCGGGGTTGGCGCAGATACGCAGTATTTT.

The rearrangement uses TRBV6-6 and TRBJ1-2; TRBD1 might be the D (6 bases). This CDR3 contains 12 residues. CDR1 is MNHNY and CDR2 is SVGAGI in the germline V gene (reference sequence). V shed 5 bases and J shed 7 bases, with 11 bases lying between them. The CDR3 nucleotides read TGTGCCAGCAGTACCTTAGGGGGTGGCTACACCTTC. This encodes CASSTLGGGYTF.

This clone has only a few counts. This chain uses TRBV6-5 with TRBJ1-2; a possible D gene is TRBD1 (5 bases). The germline CDR1 and CDR2 sequences are MNHEY and SVGAGI. The CDR3 contains 14 residues. The V and J ends lost 4 bases and 4 bases respectively, with 13 bases between them. The CDR3 sequence is CASSWAGICYGYTF. CDR3 nucleotides: TGTGCCAGCAGTTGGGCAGGGATATGCTATGGCTACACCTTC.

This chain uses TRBV3-1 (or the pseudogene TRBV3-2) with TRBJ1-6; D not resolved. V lost 4 bases and J 10 bases, leaving 11 bases between the germline ends. This CDR3 is built from 13 residues. CDR1 and CDR2 (germline): LGHDT, YNNKEL (reference sequence). The CDR3 sequence is CASSPPGISPLHF. The DNA for the CDR3 is TGTGCCAGCAGCCCCCCCGGGATATCACCCCTCCACTTT.

The chain carries TRBV7-9 and TRBJ1-4; perhaps TRBD1 as D (6 bases). Germline CDR1 reads SEHNR; CDR2 reads FQNEAQ (reference sequence). V was shortened by 5 bases and J by 6 bases, with 16 bases between the two germline ends. CDR3 length: 15 amino acids. The CDR3 protein is CASSGRQGLDEKLFF. CDR3 bases: TGTGCCAGCAGCGGGCGCCAGGGGTTGGATGAAAAACTGTTTTTT.

The chain couples TRBV23-1 to TRBJ2-5; no firm D call. TRBV23-1 is an open reading frame, and its role is uncertain. The CDR3 has 14 residues. The ends were cut back, 1 base at V and 5 bases at J, with 11 bases in the middle. The CDR3 region has the DNA TGCGCCAGCAGTCAATTCAGGTTCCCTGAGACCCAGTACTTC. This codes for CASSQFRFPETQYF.

This sequence joins TRBV20-1 and TRBJ1-1; unclear D gene. V was pared by 3 bases and J by 5 bases, with 4 bases between. The CDR3 is made up of 10 amino acids. Germline loops: CDR1 DFQATT, CDR2 SNEGSKA (reference sequence). As DNA, the CDR3 is TGCAGTGCTAGGACAACTGAAGCTTTCTTT. Its protein is CSARTTEAFF.

The rearrangement links TRBV12-5 to TRBJ1-1, with 9 bases aligning to TRBD1. This CDR3 spans 18 amino acids. CDR1 is LGHNT, CDR2 FRNRAP, per germline. The V and J ends lost 1 base and 7 bases, in that order; junction bases with no gene match: 16. CDR3 nucleotides: TGTGCTAGTGGTTTGGCAATATCCTCGGGACAGGGCCCGTTTGAAGCTTTCTTT. It specifies CASGLAISSGQGPFEAFF. The full variable domain, its missing parts supplied by reference TRBV12-5 and TRBJ1-1, is DARVTQTPRHKVTEMGQEVTMRCQPILGHNTVFWYRQTMMQGLELLAYFRNRAPLDDSGMPKDRFSAEMPDATLATLKIQPSEPRDSAVYFCASGLAISSGQGPFEAFFGQGTRLTVV.

The gene calls are TRBV12-3 or TRBV12-4 and TRBJ2-7; 7 bases fit TRBD1. Trimming removed 7 bases from V and 3 bases from J; junction bases left unmatched: 3. This CDR3 comprises 12 residues. The CDR3 region has the DNA TGTGCCAGCACCGGGGACAGCTACGAGCAGTACTTC. Its protein is CASTGDSYEQYF.

This chain uses TRBV2 with TRBJ2-7; TRBD1 aligns across 9 bases. This CDR3 has 12 residues. Looked up from germline, CDR1 is SNHLY and CDR2 is FYNNEI. Unmatched junction bases numbered 3, after V lost 10 bases and J lost 2 bases. CDR3 nucleotide sequence: TGTGCCAAAGGACAGGGGACCTACGAGCAGTACTTC. It specifies CAKGQGTYEQYF. The whole variable domain, filled in from reference TRBV2 and TRBJ2-7, reads EPEVTQTPSHQVTQMGQEVILRCVPISNHLYFYWYRQILGQKVEFLVSFYNNEISEKSEIFDDQFSVERPDGSNFTLKIRSTKLEDSAMYFCAKGQGTYEQYFGPGTRLTVT.